A selection of T cell receptor beta chains follows, all from one sample in a study of blood T cells in healthy people across ages. TCRdb processed the 5' RACE reads anew with MiXCR; each CDR3 protein has one entry. Of around 800,000 distinct CDR3 sequences in the sample, about half were seen once. The specimen sequenced was blood. These receptor sequences come from a man at least 80 years old in good health. The CDR3 runs from the conserved cysteine through the conserved F or W. A D gene is named only where the DNA matches it firmly. The listing skips clone size in some rows; elsewhere it reads once, few, many or a size class.

NA	TRBV25-1	NA	TRBJ2-1	TGTGCCAGCAGTCCCCTCTTCTCCCTGGGCAACAATGAGCAGTTCTTC	CASSPLFSLGNNEQFF
NA	TRBV18	NA	TRBJ1-6	TGTGCCAGCTCAGATACCTATAATTCACCCCTCCACTTT	CASSDTYNSPLHF
NA	TRBV7-2	many	TRBJ2-3	TGTGCCAGCAGCTTAGGGGCGCGGGGCACAGATACGCAGTATTTT	CASSLGARGTDTQYF
TRBD1	TRBV6-5	once	TRBJ1-1	TGTGCCAGCAGTTCGAGACACAGGGGGCAAGTTGAAGCTTTCTTT	CASSSRHRGQVEAFF
NA	TRBV3-1	once	TRBJ1-1	TGTGCCAGCAGCCAGAATCCGAAGACTGAAGCTTTCTTT	CASSQNPKTEAFF
NA	TRBV29-1	NA	TRBJ1-1	TGCAGCCTAACACAGGGAGACACTGAAGCTTTCTTT	CSLTQGDTEAFF
NA	TRBV4-1	few	TRBJ2-3	TGCGCCAGCAGCCAAGGTCCGGGGGTAGGCACAGATACGCAGTATTTT	CASSQGPGVGTDTQYF
NA	TRBV28	few	TRBJ2-2	TGTGCCAGCAGTTTAGAGGGGGCCGGGGAGCTGTTTTTT	CASSLEGAGELFF
NA	TRBV29-1	few	TRBJ2-3	TGCAGCGTTGAAGCTCGCCGATCCGATACGCAGTATTTT	CSVEARRSDTQYF
TRBD1	TRBV7-2	NA	TRBJ2-5	TGTGCCAGCAGCTCTGGGGGACAGGGTTATAATGAGCAGTACTTC	CASSSGGQGYNEQYF
NA	TRBV28	NA	TRBJ2-1	TGTGCCAGCAGCGACCTCGGACTAACCTCCAATGAGCAGTTCTTC	CASSDLGLTSNEQFF
TRBD2	TRBV6-6	few	TRBJ2-3	TGTGCCAGTCTAGGACTAGCGGGCATTAGCACAGATACGCAGTATTTT	CASLGLAGISTDTQYF
NA	TRBV5-1	few	TRBJ2-1	TGCGCCAGCAGCTTGTTAGGGGCCCATGAGCAGTTCTTC	CASSLLGAHEQFF
NA	TRBV7-2	NA	TRBJ1-6	TGTGCCAGCAGCTTAGAGGGAAGAAATTCACCCCTCCACTTT	CASSLEGRNSPLHF
NA	TRBV5-1	NA	TRBJ2-7	TGCGCCAGCAGCTTTGGTCAGCCCCACGAGCAGTACTTC	CASSFGQPHEQYF
TRBD1	TRBV30	NA	TRBJ1-5	TGTGCCTGGAAGAGGGGGCAAGATCAGCCCCAGCATTTT	CAWKRGQDQPQHF
TRBD2	TRBV6-2/TRBV6-3	few	TRBJ2-7	TGTGCCAGCAGCCGCGATAATAGCGGGAGTTACGAGCAGTACTTC	CASSRDNSGSYEQYF
NA	TRBV7-2	NA	TRBJ1-1	TGTGCCAGCAGCTTAGTGGTAATGAACACTGAAGCTTTCTTT	CASSLVVMNTEAFF
NA	TRBV11-2	NA	TRBJ2-5	TGTGCCAGCAGCTTAGATCGCGGGCCCCAGTACTTC	CASSLDRGPQYF
NA	TRBV12-3/TRBV12-4	many	TRBJ2-1	TGTGCCAGCAGTTTAGAAGCGGGTGTCTACAATGAGCAGTTCTTC	CASSLEAGVYNEQFF
TRBD1	TRBV7-3	NA	TRBJ2-7	TGTGCCAGCAGCGTGGGGACAGGGGAGGGCTACGAGCAGTACTTC	CASSVGTGEGYEQYF
TRBD2	TRBV5-1	NA	TRBJ2-5	TGCGCCAGCAGCCCAACCCTAGCGGGGGGGCTCGAGACCCAGTACTTC	CASSPTLAGGLETQYF
NA	TRBV6-1	few	TRBJ1-5	TGTGCCAGCAGTGAAGTAAGCAATCAGCCCCAGCATTTT	CASSEVSNQPQHF
NA	TRBV7-6	NA	TRBJ2-5	TGTGCCAGCAGCCTAAAGGGGGACCAGTACTTC	CASSLKGDQYF
TRBD1	TRBV5-4	NA	TRBJ2-7	TGTGCCAGCAGCCCGGGACAGGACAGGAGCTCCTACGAGCAGTACTTC	CASSPGQDRSSYEQYF